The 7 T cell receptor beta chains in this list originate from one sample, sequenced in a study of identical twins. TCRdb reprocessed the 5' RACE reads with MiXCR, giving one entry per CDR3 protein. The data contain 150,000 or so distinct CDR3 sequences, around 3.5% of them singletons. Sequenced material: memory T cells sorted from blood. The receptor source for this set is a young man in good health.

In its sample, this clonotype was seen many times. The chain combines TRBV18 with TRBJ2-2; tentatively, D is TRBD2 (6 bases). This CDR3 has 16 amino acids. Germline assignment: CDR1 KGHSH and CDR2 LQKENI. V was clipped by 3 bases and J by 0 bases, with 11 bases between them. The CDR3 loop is CASSPYLATNTGELFF. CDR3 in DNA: TGTGCCAGCTCACCGTATCTAGCGACGAACACCGGGGAGCTGTTTTTT.

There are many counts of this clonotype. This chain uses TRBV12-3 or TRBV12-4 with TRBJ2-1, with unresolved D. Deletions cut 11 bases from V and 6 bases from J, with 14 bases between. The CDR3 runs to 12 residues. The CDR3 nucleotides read TGTGCCTCAGCCCCCCCAGCCAATGAGCAGTTCTTC. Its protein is CASAPPANEQFF.

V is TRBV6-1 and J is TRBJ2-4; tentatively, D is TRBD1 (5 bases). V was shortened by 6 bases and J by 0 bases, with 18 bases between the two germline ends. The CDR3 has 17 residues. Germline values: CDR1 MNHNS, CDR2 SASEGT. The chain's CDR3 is CASRRWTLNLAKNIQYF. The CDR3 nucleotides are TGTGCCAGCAGGAGATGGACACTGAATTTAGCCAAAAACATTCAGTACTTC.

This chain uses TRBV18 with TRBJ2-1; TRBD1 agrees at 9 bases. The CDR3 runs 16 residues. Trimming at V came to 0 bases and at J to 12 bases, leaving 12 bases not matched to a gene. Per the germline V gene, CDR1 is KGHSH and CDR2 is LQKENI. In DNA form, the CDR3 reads TGTGCCAGCTCACCACCAGGGACAGGGACCGGGACGGGGCAGTTCTTC. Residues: CASSPPGTGTGTGQFF.

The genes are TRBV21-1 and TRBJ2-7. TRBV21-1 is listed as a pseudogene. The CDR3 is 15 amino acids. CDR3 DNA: TGTGCCAGCAGCAAAGGTCGGGGGAGCGCCTACGAGCAGTACGTC. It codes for CASSKGRGSAYEQYV.

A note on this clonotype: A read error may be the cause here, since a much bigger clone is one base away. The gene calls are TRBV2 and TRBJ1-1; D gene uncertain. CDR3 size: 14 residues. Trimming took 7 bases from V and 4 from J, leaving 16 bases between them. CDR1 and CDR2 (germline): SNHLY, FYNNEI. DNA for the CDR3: TGTGCCAGCACGGCGAGGCAGTTTTTCACTGAAGCTTTCTTT. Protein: CASTARQFFTEAFF.

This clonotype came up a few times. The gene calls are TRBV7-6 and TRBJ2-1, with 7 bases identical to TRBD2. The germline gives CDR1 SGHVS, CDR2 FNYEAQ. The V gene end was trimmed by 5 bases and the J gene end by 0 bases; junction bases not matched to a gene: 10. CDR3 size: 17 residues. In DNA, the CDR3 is TGTGCCAGCAGCCTCAGGGACTACTCAAGCTCCTACAATGAGCAGTTCTTC. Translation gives CASSLRDYSSSYNEQFF.